This T cell receptor (beta chain) was identified during a study of OX40 agonist ivuxolimab in advanced cancers. Study-level background: Three patients, one with hepatocellular carcinoma and two with cutaneous melanoma, achieved partial responses.

The data were produced by immunoSEQ multiplex PCR, yet TCRdb's version contains in-frame clones alone and is incomplete. The table records fewer than 25,000 clones, roughly 81% of them present only once. Trimming removed 4 bases from V and 0 bases from J, with 1 base in between. CDR3 size: 11 residues. Germline values: CDR1 ENHRY, CDR2 SYGVKD. The chain is built from TRBV10-3 and TRBJ2-7; D is undetermined. The source is an adult with an advanced solid tumor such as melanoma, head and neck, liver or kidney cancer. Here the sequenced sample was CD4+ or CD8+ T cells sorted from blood, taken in a trial of the OX40 agonist ivuxolimab. Written as DNA, the CDR3 is TGTGCCATCAGTGCCTCCTACGAGCAGTACTTC. It encodes CAISASYEQYF.